Sequencing of this T cell receptor (beta chain) was carried out in a study of blood T cell repertoires in COVID-19. Across the whole study: PBMCs, B-cell-depleted T cells, or T cells provided the cDNA or gDNA that made up the material.

This clone qualifies as medium-sized. Per the germline V gene, CDR1 is MNHEY and CDR2 is SVGAGI. This CDR3 has 15 residues. Trimming stripped 7 bases from V and 1 base from J, with 11 bases between. Source study methods: It was from reference gene primer amplification that nucleated cell counts were estimated. Clones were sequenced by immunoSEQ multiplex PCR, and TCRdb holds only the in-frame ones, with some missing. Clonal size and the V and J genes are those of that table, whereas D and trimming came from the DNA. The sample lists about 50,000 clones; 60% to 80% were seen once. The source material was PBMCs or T cells enriched from blood (not recorded which). The sequence derives from a woman between 50 and 59 years old with acute COVID-19. This rearrangement joins TRBV6-5 to TRBJ2-6, with D maybe TRBD2 (5 bases). CDR3 sequence reads: CASTKGVSGANVLTF. In DNA form, the CDR3 reads TGTGCCAGCACAAAGGGAGTGTCTGGGGCCAACGTCCTGACTTTC.